Sequencing of this T cell receptor (beta chain) was carried out in a study of blood T cell repertoires in COVID-19. There are 15 residues in the CDR3. The germline V gene encodes CDR1 ENHRY and CDR2 SYGVKD. Trimming shortened V by 7 bases and J by 9 bases, and 21 bases separated the two germline ends. Profiling relied on immunoSEQ multiplex PCR, and the TCRdb table lists in-frame clones only, not all of them. The table has 140,000 to 150,000 clones, around 89% seen once. The sequencing input was PBMCs or T cells enriched from blood (not recorded which). The chain recombines TRBV10-3 with TRBJ2-2, with a tentative D call TRBD2 (6 bases). This clonotype was obtained from a woman aged 25 to 39 with acute COVID-19. CDR3 sequence: CAITDGGRSTWELFF. In DNA form, the CDR3 reads TGTGCCATCACCGACGGGGGACGTAGCACGTGGGAGCTGTTTTTT.